Following are 32 T cell receptor beta chains from one sample sequenced in a study of cytomegalovirus exposure and HLA in healthy donors. Both 60 Vbeta primers and 13 Jbeta primers went into the PCR. Sequencing was performed with immunoSEQ multiplex PCR; in TCRdb, only in-frame clones are kept and a portion is missing. The table lists 200,000 or so clones, more than 60% of them singletons. Sequencing was done on a sample of PBMCs. The receptors shown here come from a man aged 50-59 years in good health and CMV-seronegative.

This clone has a single count. The rearrangement joins TRBV28 to TRBJ2-7; 7 bases agree with TRBD2. The CDR3 consists of 16 residues. Germline V gene data show CDR1 as MDHEN and CDR2 as SYDVKM. V gave up 3 bases and J gave up 0 bases; unmatched junction bases: 8. The DNA for the CDR3 is TGTGCCAGCAGTTTTTTTGGGGGGGGGAGCTCCTACGAGCAGTACTTC. Protein product: CASSFFGGGSSYEQYF.

This chain joins TRBV28 and TRBJ2-1; D is perhaps TRBD1 (5 bases). Germline CDR1 is MDHEN and CDR2 is SYDVKM. Trimming stripped 6 bases from V and 0 bases from J, with 15 bases between. The CDR3 spans 16 residues. The CDR3 region has the DNA TGTGCCAGCAGGCTTATGACAGTTAGCTCCTACAATGAGCAGTTCTTC. This encodes CASRLMTVSSYNEQFF.

V and J are TRBV18 and TRBJ2-1; D possibly corresponds to TRBD2 (6 bases). This CDR3 comprises 12 residues. Germline V gives CDR1 KGHSH, CDR2 LQKENI. Trimming pared 6 bases from V and 6 bases from J, leaving 9 bases between. The CDR3 loop is CASSPTSNEQFF. CDR3 in DNA: TGTGCCAGCTCCCCGACTAGCAATGAGCAGTTCTTC.

This clone was picked up a small number of times. J is TRBJ2-7 and V is TRBV18, with a weak D call TRBD2 (6 bases). The V end lost 3 bases, the J end lost 2 bases, and 14 bases lay between the germline ends. The germline V gene encodes CDR1 KGHSH and CDR2 LQKENI. There are 15 residues in the CDR3. CDR3 sequence: CASSPGLLTAYEQYF. CDR3 bases: TGTGCCAGCTCACCGGGACTCCTTACCGCCTACGAGCAGTACTTC.

The gene calls are TRBV2 and TRBJ2-1; the match to TRBD1 covers 9 bases. CDR1 and CDR2 from the germline V gene are SNHLY and FYNNEI. The CDR3 has 13 residues. Losses at the gene ends were 6 bases for V and 6 bases for J; bases not matched to a gene: 3. The chain's CDR3 is CASRADRGNEQFF. CDR3 nucleotide sequence: TGTGCCAGCAGAGCGGACAGGGGCAATGAGCAGTTCTTC.

V gene TRBV7-6 combines with J gene TRBJ2-5, with a tentative D call TRBD1 (5 bases). The better agreement between TRBJ2-7 and the DNA end casts doubt on the J call. Germline CDR1 and CDR2: SGHVS and FNYEAQ. The CDR3 is 13 residues long. DNA of the CDR3: TGTGCCAGCAGCTTAGGGACACTCTACGAGCAGTACTTC. Residues: CASSLGTLYEQYF.

V is TRBV25-1 and J is TRBJ2-2, with 9 bases identical to TRBD1. Unmatched junction bases numbered 9, after V lost 6 bases and J lost 1 base. Per germline, CDR1 MGHDK and CDR2 SYGVNS. CDR3 length: 17 amino acids. The CDR3 region is CASSPAPGQGNTGELFF. The CDR3 DNA reads as TGTGCCAGCAGCCCGGCCCCGGGACAGGGGAACACCGGGGAGCTGTTTTTT.

V and J are TRBV19 and TRBJ2-5, with 9 bases matching TRBD2. Germline CDR1 LNHDA, CDR2 SQIVND (reference sequence). The CDR3 is made up of 17 amino acids. Trimming cost V 2 bases and J 4 bases; bases outside gene matches: 11. The CDR3 sequence is CASSIKRTSAGVETQYF. The CDR3 nucleotides are TGTGCCAGTAGTATAAAACGGACTAGCGCGGGGGTAGAGACCCAGTACTTC.

The genes are TRBV30 and TRBJ2-3, with 7 positions matching TRBD1. V lost 4 bases, J lost 2 bases, and 9 bases stayed unmatched. CDR3 length: 15 amino acids. CDR1 GTSNPN and CDR2 SVGIG come from the germline V gene (reference sequence). CDR3 region: CAWNTGVASTDTQYF. The CDR3 DNA reads as TGTGCCTGGAATACAGGGGTCGCATCCACAGATACGCAGTATTTT.

This clone has just a few counts. V is TRBV7-9 and J is TRBJ2-5; 9 nucleotides agree with TRBD1. Germline V lookup: CDR1 SEHNR, CDR2 FQNEAQ (reference sequence). J gave up 0 bases and V 7 bases, and 6 bases lay outside the gene matches. The CDR3 length is 15 residues. This CDR3 is CASTEGDRDQETQYF. CDR3 DNA sequence: TGTGCCAGCACCGAAGGGGACAGGGACCAAGAGACCCAGTACTTC.

The chain combines TRBV27 with TRBJ2-1; TRBD2 might be the D (6 bases). Germline V gene sequence: CDR1 MNHEY, CDR2 SMNVEV (reference sequence). The CDR3 extends over 14 amino acids. Trimming took off 3 bases at V and 5 bases at J, with 11 bases between the two ends. The CDR3 reads CASSFSRRDNEQFF. CDR3 sequence (DNA): TGTGCCAGCAGTTTCTCCCGGAGGGACAATGAGCAGTTCTTC.

This CDR3 reads CASSHRGSRETQYF. The CDR3 DNA follows: TGCGCCAGCAGCCACAGGGGATCGAGGGAGACCCAGTACTTC. This chain joins TRBV5-1 and TRBJ2-5; 7 bases match TRBD1. Looked up from germline, CDR1 is SGHRS and CDR2 is YFSETQ. This CDR3 spans 14 amino acids. The trim removed 4 bases at V and 5 bases at J, leaving 8 bases unmatched.

J is TRBJ1-4 and V is TRBV6-4, with a possible D match to TRBD1 (6 bases). This CDR3 comprises 12 residues. The germline V gene has CDR1 MRHNA and CDR2 SNTAGT. V was trimmed by 7 bases and J by 10 bases, leaving 13 bases between them. The CDR3 sequence: CASNPTGLKLFF. In DNA form, the CDR3 reads TGTGCCAGCAATCCGACAGGACTAAAACTGTTTTTT.

This clone was found once. This sequence joins TRBV6-1 and TRBJ1-5, with D possibly being TRBD1 (5 bases). From germline, CDR1 is MNHNS and CDR2 SASEGT. Trimming removed 1 base at V and 4 bases at J, with 11 bases between. There are 15 residues in the CDR3. The CDR3: CASSEVPGLNQPQHF. The CDR3 DNA reads TGTGCCAGCAGTGAAGTCCCAGGGTTGAATCAGCCCCAGCATTTT.

The chain links TRBV5-8 to TRBJ2-2, with D perhaps TRBD2 (6 bases). The CDR3 sequence is 18 residues long. With 7 bases removed from V and 5 bases from J, the gap between germline ends came to 27 bases. The germline V gene encodes CDR1 SGHTS and CDR2 YDEGEE. This CDR3 is CASVKKGRGTSGTGELFF. The CDR3, as DNA: TGTGCCAGCGTTAAGAAAGGTCGCGGGACGTCGGGTACCGGGGAGCTGTTTTTT. The entire variable domain, with the rest obtained from reference TRBV5-8 and TRBJ2-2, is as follows: EAGVTQSPTHLIKTRGQQATLRCSPISGHTSVYWYQQALGLGLQFLLWYDEGEERNRGNFPPRFSGRQFPNYSSELNVNALELEDSALYLCASVKKGRGTSGTGELFFGEGSRLTVL.

This chain joins TRBV11-2 and TRBJ2-7; D unclear. V lost 0 bases and J lost 4, with 7 bases in between. The CDR3 has 13 amino acids. CDR1 and CDR2 from the germline V gene are SGHAT and FQNNGV. CDR3: CASSLDYRYEQYF. In DNA, the CDR3 is TGTGCCAGCAGCTTAGACTACCGTTACGAGCAGTACTTC.

The rearrangement joins TRBV4-1 to TRBJ1-4; D gene ambiguous. Per the germline V gene, CDR1 is MGHRA and CDR2 is YSYEKL. This CDR3 contains 15 residues. The V end lost 4 bases, the J end lost 4 bases, and 13 bases lay between the germline ends. CDR3 nucleotide sequence: TGCGCCAGCAGCCGAGCTGCGGAGATTAATGAAAAACTGTTTTTT. Its protein is CASSRAAEINEKLFF.

The CDR3 DNA sequence: TGTGCCAGCAGCTTAGTGTCCGGGAACACTGAAGCTTTCTTT. Translating gives CASSLVSGNTEAFF. The chain links TRBV7-9 to TRBJ1-1; D remains unclear. Trimming cost V 1 base and J 1 base, with 7 bases left between them. Germline values: CDR1 SEHNR, CDR2 FQNEAQ (reference sequence). CDR3 length: 14 residues.

The V call is TRBV5-6, the J call TRBJ2-4; D possibly corresponds to TRBD1 (5 bases). CDR3 size: 14 residues. Between the trimmed V and J ends, which lost 0 bases and 1 base, there was a span of 5 bases. Germline CDR1 SGHDT, CDR2 YYEEEE. The CDR3 sequence is CASSLGGAKNIQYF. The CDR3 region has the DNA TGTGCCAGCAGCTTGGGGGGCGCCAAAAACATTCAGTACTTC.

This sequence joins TRBV7-9 and TRBJ1-2; 8 bases agree with TRBD1. This CDR3 has 15 amino acids. The J segment lost 4 bases and the V segment lost 5 bases, leaving 9 bases of the junction unmatched. Germline CDR1 and CDR2: SEHNR and FQNEAQ (reference sequence). The CDR3 bases are TGTGCCAGCAGCCAAGCCCTTGACAGGGGCTATGGCTACACCTTC. The encoded protein is CASSQALDRGYGYTF. Together with reference TRBV7-9 and TRBJ1-2, the CDR3 gives the full variable domain: DTGVSQNPRHKITKRGQNVTFRCDPISEHNRLYWYRQTLGQGPEFLTYFQNEAQLEKSRLLSDRFSAERPKGSFSTLEIQRTEQGDSAMYLCASSQALDRGYGYTFGSGTRLTVV.

Concerning this clone itself: This sample also contains other DNA sequences that code for the same CDR3. V and J are TRBV28 and TRBJ1-1; the D gene is possibly TRBD1 (5 bases). The CDR3 runs to 13 residues. V was shortened by 2 bases and J by 2 bases, with 6 bases between the two germline ends. The germline gives CDR1 MDHEN, CDR2 SYDVKM. CDR3 in amino acids: CASSLTGNTEAFF. Written as DNA, the CDR3 is TGTGCCAGCAGTTTAACAGGTAACACTGAAGCTTTCTTT.

V usage is TRBV5-6 and J usage is TRBJ2-2; 8 bases match TRBD1. Unmatched junction bases numbered 5, after V lost 4 bases and J lost 0 bases. This CDR3 has 16 amino acids. Germline values: CDR1 SGHDT, CDR2 YYEEEE. CDR3 coding DNA: TGTGCCAGCAGCGGGATGGGACAGGCGAACACCGGGGAGCTGTTTTTT. It yields the protein CASSGMGQANTGELFF. Based on the CDR3 plus reference TRBV5-6 and TRBJ2-2, the full variable domain is DAGVTQSPTHLIKTRGQQVTLRCSPKSGHDTVSWYQQALGQGPQFIFQYYEEEERQRGNFPDRFSGHQFPNYSSELNVNALLLGDSALYLCASSGMGQANTGELFFGEGSRLTVL.

This chain uses TRBV4-1 with TRBJ2-2; TRBD2 matches at 12 bases. The CDR3 totals 17 residues. Trimming removed 2 bases from V and 7 bases from J; junction bases left unmatched: 8. Germline lookup yields CDR1 MGHRA and CDR2 YSYEKL. In nucleotides, the CDR3 is TGCGCCAGCAGCCAAAAACTAGCGGGAGGACACAGCGGGGAGCTGTTTTTT. Its protein product is CASSQKLAGGHSGELFF.

The chain joins TRBV2 to TRBJ2-7; 12 bases agree with TRBD2. The CDR3 runs to 15 residues. After removal of 3 bases from V and 3 bases from J, the junction contained 3 bases not matched to a gene. CDR1 is SNHLY, CDR2 FYNNEI, per germline. CDR3 DNA: TGTGCCAGCAGTGAGACTAGCGGGAGATTCTACGAGCAGTACTTC. Its translation is CASSETSGRFYEQYF.

The chain carries TRBV6-1 and TRBJ1-6; the D gene is possibly TRBD1 (6 bases). In germline, CDR1 is MNHNS, CDR2 SASEGT. The V and J ends lost 2 bases and 5 bases respectively, with 10 bases between them. CDR3 size: 15 residues. The CDR3, as DNA: TGTGCCAGCAGTGAACAACAGGGCAATAATTCACCCCTCCACTTT. It encodes CASSEQQGNNSPLHF.

V usage is TRBV6-5 and J usage is TRBJ2-7, with 10 positions matching TRBD2. Germline V CDR1 and CDR2: MNHEY, SVGAGI. The CDR3 loop spans 13 amino acids. V was clipped by 8 bases and J by 1 base; unmatched bases: 2. The CDR3 sequence: CASRTSGSYEQYF. CDR3 in DNA: TGTGCCAGCCGGACTAGCGGATCCTACGAGCAGTACTTC.

The chain uses TRBV6-1 and TRBJ1-1; D remains ambiguous. Germline values: CDR1 MNHNS, CDR2 SASEGT. CDR3 length equals 14 residues. V lost 6 bases and J 0 bases, leaving 11 bases between the germline ends. As DNA, the CDR3 is TGTGCCAGCAGGAGAGGTTCTATGAACACTGAAGCTTTCTTT. Translated, it gives CASRRGSMNTEAFF.

This chain uses TRBV2 with TRBJ2-2; TRBD1 matches 7 bases. This CDR3 region has 14 residues. The V gene end was trimmed by 8 bases and the J gene end by 7 bases; junction bases not matched to a gene: 10. Germline V gene data show CDR1 as SNHLY and CDR2 as FYNNEI. The CDR3 DNA is TGTGCCAGCGTCCGACAGGGAAACGGCGGGGAGCTGTTTTTT. Translated: CASVRQGNGGELFF.

V usage is TRBV6-5 and J usage is TRBJ2-7, with D tentatively TRBD2 (6 bases). The CDR3 covers 14 residues. Germline CDR1 and CDR2: MNHEY and SVGAGI. Deletions cut 2 bases from V and 2 bases from J, with 10 bases between. The CDR3 is CASSYTREAYEQYF. The CDR3 DNA sequence: TGTGCCAGCAGTTACACCAGGGAGGCCTACGAGCAGTACTTC.

The J gene is TRBJ1-2, the V gene TRBV4-2; TRBD1 matches 10 bases. There are 17 residues in the CDR3. J was trimmed by 4 bases and V by 3 bases; bases with no gene match: 11. CDR1 is LGHNA and CDR2 is YNFKEQ in the germline V gene. The CDR3, as DNA: TGTGCCAGCAGCCAGGACGGGACAGGGGCTCGGAGCTATGGCTACACCTTC. Its protein is CASSQDGTGARSYGYTF.

The chain joins TRBV5-1 to TRBJ2-1, with TRBD2 as a possible D gene (5 bases). V was pared by 6 bases and J by 7 bases, with 14 bases between. Looked up from germline, CDR1 is SGHRS and CDR2 is YFSETQ. CDR3 length: 13 amino acids. The CDR3 DNA is TGCGCCAGCAAAGAAAGTACGGGGAATGAGCAGTTCTTC. This sequence encodes CASKESTGNEQFF.

The chain combines TRBV4-2 with TRBJ1-2; TRBD1 matches 7 bases. The CDR3 totals 15 residues. J gave up 7 bases and V 1 base, and 9 bases lay outside the gene matches. Germline values: CDR1 LGHNA, CDR2 YNFKEQ. The CDR3 DNA sequence: TGTGCCAGCAGCCAAGTCAGGGGGGAAGTCGGTGGCTACACCTTC. It translates to CASSQVRGEVGGYTF.